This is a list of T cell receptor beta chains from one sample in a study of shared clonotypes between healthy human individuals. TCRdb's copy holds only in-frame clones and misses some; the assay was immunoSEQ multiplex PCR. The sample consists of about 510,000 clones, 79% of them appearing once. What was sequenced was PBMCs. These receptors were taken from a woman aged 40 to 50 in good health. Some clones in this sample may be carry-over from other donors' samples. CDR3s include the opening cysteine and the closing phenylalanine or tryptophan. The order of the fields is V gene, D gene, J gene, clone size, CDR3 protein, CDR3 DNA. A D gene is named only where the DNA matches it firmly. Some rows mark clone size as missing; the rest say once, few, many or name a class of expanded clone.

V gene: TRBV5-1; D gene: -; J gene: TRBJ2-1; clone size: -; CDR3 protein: CASSQDIGPDNEQFF; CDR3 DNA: TGCGCCAGCAGCCAAGATATCGGGCCCGACAATGAGCAGTTCTTC
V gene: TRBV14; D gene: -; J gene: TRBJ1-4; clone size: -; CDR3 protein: CASSRGREKLFF; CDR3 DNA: TGTGCCAGCAGCCGGGGCAGGGAAAAACTGTTTTTT
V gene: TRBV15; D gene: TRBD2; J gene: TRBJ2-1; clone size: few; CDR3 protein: CATSRRSLADSYNEQFF; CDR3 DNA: TGTGCCACCAGCAGAAGAAGCCTAGCGGACTCCTACAATGAGCAGTTCTTC
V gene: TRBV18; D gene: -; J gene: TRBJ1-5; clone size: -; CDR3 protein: CASSPDGINQPQHF; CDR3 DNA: TGTGCCAGCTCACCAGACGGAATAAATCAGCCCCAGCATTTT
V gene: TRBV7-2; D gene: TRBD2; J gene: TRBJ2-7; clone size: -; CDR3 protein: CASSLDGLAGGEQYF; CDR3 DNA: TGTGCCAGCAGCTTAGATGGACTAGCGGGAGGTGAGCAGTACTTC
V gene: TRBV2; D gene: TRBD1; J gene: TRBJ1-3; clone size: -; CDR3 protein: CASQQGPSHTIYF; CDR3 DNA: TGTGCCAGCCAACAGGGGCCCTCCCACACCATATATTTT
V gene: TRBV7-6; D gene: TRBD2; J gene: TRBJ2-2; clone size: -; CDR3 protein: CASSLRGTSDTGELFF; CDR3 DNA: TGTGCCAGCAGCTTAAGAGGGACTAGCGATACCGGGGAGCTGTTTTTT
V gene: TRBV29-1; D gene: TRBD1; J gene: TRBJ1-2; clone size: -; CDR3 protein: CSVDSTYGTGGYGYTF; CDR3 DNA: TGCAGCGTCGACTCTACATACGGGACAGGGGGTTATGGCTACACCTTC
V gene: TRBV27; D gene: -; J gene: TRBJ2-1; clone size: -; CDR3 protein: CASSLTPSNNEQFF; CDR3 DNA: TGTGCCAGCAGTTTAACCCCTAGCAACAATGAGCAGTTCTTC
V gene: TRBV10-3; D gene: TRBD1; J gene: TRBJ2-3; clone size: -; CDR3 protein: CAISVTGRGPDTQYF; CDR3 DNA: TGTGCCATCAGTGTGACCGGCAGGGGGCCAGATACGCAGTATTTT
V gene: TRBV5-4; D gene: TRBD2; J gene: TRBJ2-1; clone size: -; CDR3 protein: CASSLASGVYNEQFF; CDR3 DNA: TGTGCCAGCAGCTTGGCTAGCGGGGTTTACAATGAGCAGTTCTTC
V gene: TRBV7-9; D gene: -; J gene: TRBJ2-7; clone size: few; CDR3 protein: CASSLGLGPYEQYF; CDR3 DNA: TGTGCCAGCAGCTTAGGATTGGGCCCCTACGAGCAGTACTTC
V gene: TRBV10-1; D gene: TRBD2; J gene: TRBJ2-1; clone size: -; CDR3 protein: CASSERVGVAGPPNYNEQFF; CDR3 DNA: TGCGCCAGCAGTGAGCGGGTTGGGGTAGCGGGACCCCCGAACTACAATGAGCAGTTCTTC
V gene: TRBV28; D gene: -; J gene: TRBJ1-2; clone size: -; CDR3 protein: CASSPPGRWGYTF; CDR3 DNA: TGTGCCAGCAGTCCTCCGGGGAGGTGGGGCTACACCTTC
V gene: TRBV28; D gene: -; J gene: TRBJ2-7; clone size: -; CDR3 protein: CASTDGGAYEQYF; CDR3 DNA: TGTGCCAGCACCGACGGAGGGGCCTACGAGCAGTACTTC
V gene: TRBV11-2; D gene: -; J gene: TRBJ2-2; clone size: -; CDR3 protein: CASSPSTGELFF; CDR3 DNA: TGTGCCAGCAGCCCCTCTACCGGGGAGCTGTTTTTT
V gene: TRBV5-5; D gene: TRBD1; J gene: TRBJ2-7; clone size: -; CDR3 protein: CASSSDRGSYEQYF; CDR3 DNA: TGTGCCAGCAGCTCGGACAGGGGCTCCTACGAGCAGTACTTC
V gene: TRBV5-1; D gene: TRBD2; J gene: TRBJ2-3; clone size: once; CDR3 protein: CASSRGLAGGTDTQYF; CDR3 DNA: TGCGCCAGCAGCCGGGGACTAGCGGGAGGGACAGATACGCAGTATTTT
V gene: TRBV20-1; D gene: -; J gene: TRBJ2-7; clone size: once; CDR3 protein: CSAREGTEQYF; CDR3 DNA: TGCAGTGCTAGGGAGGGGACCGAGCAGTACTTC
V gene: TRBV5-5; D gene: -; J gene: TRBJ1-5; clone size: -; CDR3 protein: CASSLWEGNQPQHF; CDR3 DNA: TGTGCCAGCAGCTTGTGGGAGGGCAATCAGCCCCAGCATTTT
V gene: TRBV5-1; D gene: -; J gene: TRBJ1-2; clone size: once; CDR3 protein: CASSLAPANKGGYTF; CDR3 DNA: TGCGCCAGCAGCTTGGCCCCAGCGAACAAGGGTGGCTACACCTTC
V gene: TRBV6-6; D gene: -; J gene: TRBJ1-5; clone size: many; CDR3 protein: CASSYEGYSNQPQHF; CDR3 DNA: TGTGCCAGCAGTTACGAGGGCTATAGCAATCAGCCCCAGCATTTT
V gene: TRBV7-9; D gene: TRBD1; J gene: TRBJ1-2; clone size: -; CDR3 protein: CASSLGPGGDYGYTF; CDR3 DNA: TGTGCCAGCAGCTTGGGGCCAGGGGGGGACTATGGCTACACCTTC
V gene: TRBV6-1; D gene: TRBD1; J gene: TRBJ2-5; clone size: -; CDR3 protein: CASSQGFGETQYF; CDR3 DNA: TGTGCCAGCTCACAGGGGTTTGGAGAGACCCAGTACTTC
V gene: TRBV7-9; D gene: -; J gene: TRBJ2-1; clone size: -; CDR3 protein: CASTLDLNNEQFF; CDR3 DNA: TGTGCCAGCACCCTGGACCTAAACAATGAGCAGTTCTTC
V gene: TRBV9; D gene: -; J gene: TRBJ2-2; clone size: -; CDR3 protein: CASSFPGDTNTGELFF; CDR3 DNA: TGTGCCAGCAGCTTCCCCGGGGATACGAACACCGGGGAGCTGTTTTTT
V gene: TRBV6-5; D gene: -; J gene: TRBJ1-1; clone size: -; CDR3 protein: CTSYTAIENTEAFF; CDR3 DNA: TGTACCAGCTATACGGCTATCGAGAACACTGAAGCTTTCTTT
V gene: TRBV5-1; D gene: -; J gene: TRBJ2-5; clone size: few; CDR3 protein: CASSLEETQYF; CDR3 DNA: TGCGCCAGCAGCTTGGAGGAGACCCAGTACTTC
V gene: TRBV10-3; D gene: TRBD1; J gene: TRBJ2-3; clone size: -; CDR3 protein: CAIRRTGSTDTQYF; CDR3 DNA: TGTGCCATCAGGAGGACAGGGAGCACAGATACGCAGTATTTT
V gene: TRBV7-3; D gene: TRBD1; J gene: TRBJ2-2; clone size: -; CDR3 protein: CASSWFGQGASGELFF; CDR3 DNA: TGTGCCAGCAGCTGGTTCGGACAGGGGGCGAGCGGGGAGCTGTTTTTT
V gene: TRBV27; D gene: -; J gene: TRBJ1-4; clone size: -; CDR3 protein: CASSFSGSNEKLFF; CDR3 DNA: TGTGCCAGCAGTTTTTCAGGGAGTAACGAAAAACTGTTTTTT